Below, 30 T cell receptor beta chains from the same sample are listed, as sequenced in a study of CD8+ T cells in alopecia areata. The treatment is: oral pan-JAK inhibitor, 5-10 mg twice daily. Extraction and reverse transcription of RNA yielded cDNA as the sequencing template. Here immunoSEQ multiplex PCR was the method, and the copy in TCRdb shows in-frame clones only, minus some. The table includes around 190,000 clones, about 64% detected once. The specimen comprised CD4+ T cells sorted from blood, sampled at week 4, from a patient treated with tofacitinib. The receptors were gathered from a human donor with alopecia areata.

The rearrangement uses TRBV20-1 and TRBJ2-1, with a weak D call TRBD2 (6 bases). In germline, CDR1 is DFQATT, CDR2 SNEGSKA (reference sequence). V lost 6 bases, J lost 7 bases, and 10 bases lay in between. The CDR3 totals 11 residues. DNA for the CDR3: TGCAGTGCGACCGGGGGTAATGAGCAGTTCTTC. It encodes CSATGGNEQFF.

The chain carries TRBV30 and TRBJ2-1; tentatively, D is TRBD2 (5 bases). Trimming took 4 bases from V and 0 from J, leaving 10 bases between them. Per germline, CDR1 GTSNPN and CDR2 SVGIG (reference sequence). CDR3 size: 14 residues. This chain's CDR3 is CAWNPGFSYNEQFF. The CDR3 DNA reads as TGTGCCTGGAACCCGGGGTTCTCCTACAATGAGCAGTTCTTC.

CDR3 sequence reads: CASSYGQGAGYGYTF. CDR3 DNA: TGTGCCAGCAGTTATGGACAGGGGGCAGGCTATGGCTACACCTTC. The chain links TRBV6-6 to TRBJ1-2, with TRBD1 matching 11 bases. The V segment lost 3 bases and the J segment 4 bases; nucleotides outside the gene matches: 4. Germline V gene data show CDR1 as MNHNY and CDR2 as SVGAGI (reference sequence). This CDR3 comprises 15 residues.

The chain links TRBV7-2 to TRBJ2-5, with 7 bases fitting TRBD2. Germline CDR1 reads SGHTA; CDR2 reads FQGNSA. The CDR3 is made up of 15 amino acids. V dropped 0 bases and J dropped 0; count of bases not matched to a gene: 1. This chain's CDR3 is CASSLAGLHQETQYF. Written as DNA, the CDR3 is TGTGCCAGCAGCTTAGCGGGACTACACCAAGAGACCCAGTACTTC.

V usage is TRBV29-1 and J usage is TRBJ1-1, with TRBD1 matching over 8 bases. Germline loops: CDR1 SQVTM, CDR2 ANQGSEA. The junction had 8 bases not matched to a gene; V was cut back by 7 bases and J by 1 base. CDR3 size: 14 residues. CDR3 amino acids: CSALDRAKNTEAFF. The DNA for the CDR3 is TGCAGCGCTCTGGACAGGGCGAAGAACACTGAAGCTTTCTTT.

The rearrangement links TRBV18 to TRBJ1-1; unclear D gene. This CDR3 is 13 amino acids long. The V gene lost 0 bases and the J gene lost 11 bases, with 13 bases spanning the gap. CDR1 is KGHSH, CDR2 LQKENI, per germline. DNA of the CDR3: TGTGCCAGCTCACCACCATCGGCCATAGGGGCTTTCTTT. Translation gives CASSPPSAIGAFF.

This clone was observed a handful of times. The chain joins TRBV7-2 to TRBJ2-7, with D possibly TRBD2 on 5 matching bases. The CDR3 is 14 amino acids. Per germline, CDR1 SGHTA and CDR2 FQGNSA. V dropped 1 base and J dropped 3 bases, with 10 bases sitting between them. This CDR3 is CASSLGSGLYEQYF. In nucleotides, the CDR3 is TGTGCCAGCAGCTTAGGCAGCGGTCTCTACGAGCAGTACTTC. Full variable domain (outside the CDR3, taken from reference TRBV7-2 and TRBJ2-7): GAGVSQSPSNKVTEKGKDVELRCDPISGHTALYWYRQSLGQGLEFLIYFQGNSAPDKSGLPSDRFSAERTGGSVSTLTIQRTQQEDSAVYLCASSLGSGLYEQYFGPGTRLTVT.

The chain carries TRBV5-1 and TRBJ2-7, with D perhaps TRBD1 (5 bases). Trimming stripped 3 bases from V and 3 bases from J, with 13 bases between. CDR1 and CDR2 (germline): SGHRS, YFSETQ. This CDR3 has 14 residues. CDR3 residues: CASSYLTGSYEQYF. The CDR3 coding sequence is TGCGCCAGCAGCTATCTAACAGGAAGCTACGAGCAGTACTTC.

The genes are TRBV5-6 and TRBJ2-5; D is ambiguous. The ends were cut back, 1 base at V and 2 bases at J, with 9 bases in the middle. Germline CDR1 SGHDT, CDR2 YYEEEE. The CDR3 runs to 14 residues. As DNA, the CDR3 is TGTGCCAGCAGCTTGAGACCGTTTCAAGAGACCCAGTACTTC. Translation: CASSLRPFQETQYF.

This clone was found a few times. This chain links TRBV19 with TRBJ2-1; TRBD1 or TRBD2 may be the D gene (5 bases each). Germline V gene sequence: CDR1 LNHDA, CDR2 SQIVND (reference sequence). The CDR3 is made up of 15 amino acids. The ends were cut back, 6 bases at V and 4 bases at J, with 16 bases in the middle. CDR3 nucleotides: TGTGCCAGTAGCCGGGCCCGGGACCCTTACAATGAGCAGTTCTTC. This encodes CASSRARDPYNEQFF.

CDR3 nucleotides: TGTGCCAGCAGCCTGACGGGCACTCTCTATGGCTACACCTTC. As protein: CASSLTGTLYGYTF. This chain connects TRBV5-6 to TRBJ1-2, with unresolved D. CDR1 is SGHDT and CDR2 is YYEEEE in the germline V gene. CDR3 length: 14 amino acids. Trimming shortened V by 4 bases and J by 4 bases, and 14 bases separated the two germline ends.

This chain joins TRBV30 and TRBJ1-4; the D is unclear. The CDR3 totals 13 residues. Per germline, CDR1 GTSNPN and CDR2 SVGIG (reference sequence). Trimming took off 6 bases at V and 4 bases at J, with 12 bases between the two ends. This chain's CDR3 is CACGLDRNEKLFF. CDR3 nucleotide sequence: TGTGCCTGCGGCCTGGACCGTAATGAAAAACTGTTTTTT.

CDR3 sequence (DNA): TGTGCCAGCAGCTTAGACATGGGCGGAGAGACCCAGTACTTC. Translating it yields CASSLDMGGETQYF. J is TRBJ2-5 and V is TRBV7-2; D unclear. Germline V gene data show CDR1 as SGHTA and CDR2 as FQGNSA. The CDR3 loop spans 14 amino acids. V was clipped by 1 base and J by 4 bases, with 10 bases between them.

In this sample, this clone turned up a few times. The rearrangement uses TRBV2 and TRBJ2-3, with TRBD1 identical over 10 bases. After removal of 7 bases from V and 6 bases from J, the junction contained 16 bases not matched to a gene. The CDR3 runs to 17 residues. The V gene's germline CDR1 is SNHLY and CDR2 FYNNEI. The CDR3 region has the DNA TGTGCCAGCACCCAAGGCCTCGGGACAGGGGCCTTTGATACGCAGTATTTT. Amino acids: CASTQGLGTGAFDTQYF.

The chain combines TRBV10-3 with TRBJ1-2, with 8 positions matching TRBD1. Germline assignment: CDR1 ENHRY and CDR2 SYGVKD. V shed 3 bases and J 8 bases; nucleotides not matched to a gene: 8. The CDR3 runs to 14 residues. DNA for the CDR3: TGTGCCATCAGTGACAGTGTCAGGGGGCAAGGCTACACCTTC. Translation gives CAISDSVRGQGYTF.

The rearrangement uses TRBV27 and TRBJ2-5; D may be TRBD1 or TRBD2 (6 bases each). Germline V CDR1 and CDR2: MNHEY, SMNVEV (reference sequence). The germline V and J ends were trimmed by 2 bases and 3 bases, with 7 bases remaining between them. This CDR3 region has 13 residues. The CDR3 region has the DNA TGTGCCAGCAGTTTAAGGGGGGAAGAGACCCAGTACTTC. Amino acids: CASSLRGEETQYF.

The chain carries TRBV30 and TRBJ1-6; D gene ambiguous. The CDR3 runs 13 residues. Per germline, CDR1 GTSNPN and CDR2 SVGIG (reference sequence). The V end lost 6 bases, the J end lost 7 bases, and 13 bases lay between the germline ends. The CDR3 bases are TGTGCCTGTATTAGCTACAGAAATTCACCCCTCCACTTT. Its protein product is CACISYRNSPLHF. Complete variable domain (other parts from reference TRBV30 and TRBJ1-6): SQTIHQWPATLVQPVGSPLSLECTVEGTSNPNLYWYRQAAGRGLQLLFYSVGIGQISSEVPQNLSASRPQDRQFILSSKKLLLSDSGFYLCACISYRNSPLHFGNGTRLTVT.

The chain joins TRBV25-1 to TRBJ1-1; the D gene is possibly TRBD1 (5 bases). Germline lookup yields CDR1 MGHDK and CDR2 SYGVNS. Trimming took off 3 bases at V and 1 base at J, with 9 bases between the two ends. This CDR3 spans 14 amino acids. Here the CDR3 reads CASSDFQGNTEAFF. In DNA form, the CDR3 reads TGTGCCAGCAGTGATTTTCAGGGGAACACTGAAGCTTTCTTT. Full variable domain (rest looked up from reference TRBV25-1 and TRBJ1-1): EADIYQTPRYLVIGTGKKITLECSQTMGHDKMYWYQQDPGMELHLIHYSYGVNSTEKGDLSSESTVSRIRTEHFPLTLESARPSHTSQYLCASSDFQGNTEAFFGQGTRLTVV.

This clone was counted only a few times. The gene calls are TRBV11-2 and TRBJ2-7; TRBD2 might be the D (5 bases). The CDR3 is 13 residues long. CDR1 and CDR2 from the germline V gene are SGHAT and FQNNGV. V was cut by 2 bases and J by 6 bases, with 11 bases left in between. CDR3 DNA sequence: TGTGCCAGCAGCTTATTAGTTGAGGGCGAGCAGTACTTC. This translates into CASSLLVEGEQYF.

This clone turned up a few times. The chain couples TRBV18 to TRBJ2-7; the D is unclear. Trimming removed 0 bases at V and 4 bases at J, with 13 bases between. CDR3 length: 15 amino acids. Germline V CDR1 and CDR2: KGHSH, LQKENI. The CDR3 protein is CASSPPNGPGYEQYF. CDR3 sequence (DNA): TGTGCCAGCTCACCACCTAATGGCCCCGGGTACGAGCAGTACTTC.

V usage is TRBV27 and J usage is TRBJ1-1; 9 nucleotides match TRBD1. Losses at the gene ends were 3 bases for V and 4 bases for J; bases not matched to a gene: 3. The germline CDR1 and CDR2 sequences are MNHEY and SMNVEV (reference sequence). This CDR3 contains 14 residues. The CDR3, as DNA: TGTGCCAGCAGTTTGGGACAGGGTATCACTGAAGCTTTCTTT. Translation: CASSLGQGITEAFF.

This clone was seen more than once but under ten times. This chain links TRBV6-5 with TRBJ1-5; D possibly corresponds to TRBD1 (5 bases). CDR3 length: 15 residues. Germline V CDR1 and CDR2: MNHEY, SVGAGI. V was trimmed by 0 bases and J by 7 bases, leaving 13 bases between them. CDR3 loop: CASSYSGGSEQPQHF. The CDR3 DNA follows: TGTGCCAGCAGTTACTCTGGGGGATCGGAACAGCCCCAGCATTTT.

CDR3: CAISGTGFYGYTF. The CDR3 coding sequence is TGTGCCATCAGTGGAACAGGGTTCTATGGCTACACCTTC. V and J are TRBV10-3 and TRBJ1-2; TRBD1 is a possible D gene (6 bases). The V end lost 4 bases, the J end lost 4 bases, and 10 bases lay between the germline ends. CDR1 ENHRY and CDR2 SYGVKD come from the germline V gene. This CDR3 comprises 13 residues.

The V and J genes are TRBV7-6 and TRBJ2-3; D is perhaps TRBD2 (5 bases). V was pared by 2 bases and J by 0 bases, with 15 bases between. The germline CDR1 and CDR2 sequences are SGHVS and FNYEAQ. This CDR3 region has 17 residues. CDR3 loop: CASSLTPRTYSTDTQYF. Here the CDR3 DNA reads TGTGCCAGCAGCTTAACTCCGCGGACTTATAGCACAGATACGCAGTATTTT.

This rearrangement joins TRBV19 to TRBJ2-1; TRBD2 aligns across 9 bases. The CDR3 contains 15 residues. Trimming at V came to 5 bases and at J to 10 bases, leaving 12 bases not matched to a gene. Germline CDR1 LNHDA, CDR2 SQIVND (reference sequence). CDR3 residues: CASSPPLAGKREQFF. As DNA, the CDR3 is TGTGCCAGTAGTCCCCCCCTAGCGGGGAAGAGGGAGCAGTTCTTC.

V gene TRBV7-2 combines with J gene TRBJ2-7; maybe TRBD2 (5 bases). Germline values: CDR1 SGHTA, CDR2 FQGNSA. Trimming left V 5 bases short and J 5 bases short, with 22 bases between. The length of the CDR3 is 16 residues. The CDR3 DNA sequence: TGTGCCAGCAGCCCCTTCGGACTGTCGGGATCTAACGAGCAGTACTTC. Amino acid sequence: CASSPFGLSGSNEQYF.

The rearrangement joins TRBV30 to TRBJ1-1; D gene unclear. Germline CDR1 reads GTSNPN; CDR2 reads SVGIG (reference sequence). The CDR3 totals 15 residues. Trimming shortened V by 0 bases and J by 1 base, and 12 bases separated the two germline ends. In DNA form, the CDR3 reads TGTGCCTGGAGTGTACTGTCTGGAGCGAACACTGAAGCTTTCTTT. Its protein is CAWSVLSGANTEAFF. The whole variable domain, remainder taken from reference TRBV30 and TRBJ1-1, is SQTIHQWPATLVQPVGSPLSLECTVEGTSNPNLYWYRQAAGRGLQLLFYSVGIGQISSEVPQNLSASRPQDRQFILSSKKLLLSDSGFYLCAWSVLSGANTEAFFGQGTRLTVV.

The chain couples TRBV7-2 to TRBJ2-7; no clear D gene. V lost 5 bases, J lost 2 bases, and 16 bases lay in between. Per the germline V gene, CDR1 is SGHTA and CDR2 is FQGNSA. The CDR3 totals 15 residues. The CDR3 sequence is CASSPEATATYEQYF. The CDR3 DNA reads as TGTGCCAGCAGCCCTGAAGCCACGGCAACCTACGAGCAGTACTTC.

This clone was detected only once. The V and J genes are TRBV29-1 and TRBJ2-2; 9 nucleotides line up with TRBD1. The germline gives CDR1 SQVTM, CDR2 ANQGSEA. The CDR3 runs to 15 residues. V gave up 5 bases and J gave up 1 base; unmatched junction bases: 5. The CDR3 loop reads CSVIRQGGNTGELFF. CDR3 coding DNA: TGCAGCGTTATCCGACAGGGGGGGAACACCGGGGAGCTGTTTTTT.

The chain combines TRBV5-1 with TRBJ1-6, with D possibly matching TRBD1 (5 bases). V lost 0 bases to trimming and J lost 7 bases, with 5 bases between them. Germline V gives CDR1 SGHRS, CDR2 YFSETQ. This CDR3 region has 13 residues. CDR3 sequence: CASSLGQNSPLHF. The CDR3 nucleotides read TGCGCCAGCAGCTTGGGACAGAATTCACCCCTCCACTTT.